Listed below are T cell receptor beta chains from one sample, sequenced in a study of blood T cell repertoires in COVID-19. Data came from immunoSEQ multiplex PCR; TCRdb stores just in-frame clones and leaves some out. Of hundreds of thousands of clones listed, about 86% were seen once; the top ten hold 4.5% to 6.5%. Input material: peripheral blood. These receptors came from a man aged 80 or over with acute or convalescent COVID-19. Each CDR3 is given with its conserved first and last residue. D genes are given only for firm matches. Clone size is shown for a subset of rows, as once, few, many or a class of expanded clone.

D gene: TRBD2
clone size: .
V gene: TRBV2
CDR3 length: 15
J gene: TRBJ2-7
CDR3 DNA: TGTGCCAGCAAGCGGACTAGCGGGGGGAACTACGAGCAGTACTTC
CDR3 protein: CASKRTSGGNYEQYF

D gene: .
clone size: once
V gene: TRBV7-9
CDR3 length: 16
J gene: TRBJ2-7
CDR3 DNA: TGTGCCAGCAGCTTAGTGGGGGGTCCGAGCTCCTACGAGCAGTACTTC
CDR3 protein: CASSLVGGPSSYEQYF

D gene: .
clone size: .
V gene: TRBV7-9
CDR3 length: 15
J gene: TRBJ2-5
CDR3 DNA: TGTGCCAGCAGCGAAGGCGGGGGCCCGGGGGAGACCCAGTACTTC
CDR3 protein: CASSEGGGPGETQYF

D gene: TRBD1
clone size: .
V gene: TRBV5-5
CDR3 length: 19
J gene: TRBJ2-6
CDR3 DNA: TGTGCCAGCACCGGTAACCCCGGACAGGGGATGTCTGGGGCCAACGTCCTGACTTTC
CDR3 protein: CASTGNPGQGMSGANVLTF

D gene: .
clone size: .
V gene: TRBV6-4
CDR3 length: 18
J gene: TRBJ1-3
CDR3 DNA: TGTGCCAGCAGTGAGGTAAGGACAGAACGTTCCCTGGGAAACACCATATATTTT
CDR3 protein: CASSEVRTERSLGNTIYF

D gene: TRBD1
clone size: .
V gene: TRBV27
CDR3 length: 15
J gene: TRBJ1-4
CDR3 DNA: TGTGCCAGCAGTGCATCGGACAGGCCGTATGAAAAACTGTTTTTT
CDR3 protein: CASSASDRPYEKLFF

D gene: .
clone size: .
V gene: TRBV5-1
CDR3 length: 13
J gene: TRBJ2-2
CDR3 DNA: TGCGCCAGCAGCTTCGGGAACACCGGGGAGCTGTTTTTT
CDR3 protein: CASSFGNTGELFF

D gene: TRBD2
clone size: many
V gene: TRBV3-1/TRBV3-2
CDR3 length: 15
J gene: TRBJ2-7
CDR3 DNA: TGTGCCAGCAGCCAGTTGAGCGGGGGGGCGTACGAGCAGTACTTC
CDR3 protein: CASSQLSGGAYEQYF

D gene: TRBD1
clone size: .
V gene: TRBV24-1
CDR3 length: 11
J gene: TRBJ1-2
CDR3 DNA: TGTGCCACCGGGACAGGGAGTGGCTACACCTTC
CDR3 protein: CATGTGSGYTF

D gene: .
clone size: .
V gene: TRBV6-5
CDR3 length: 14
J gene: TRBJ1-1
CDR3 DNA: TGTGCCAGCAGTTACGTAGGGGGGAACACTGAAGCTTTCTTT
CDR3 protein: CASSYVGGNTEAFF

D gene: .
clone size: .
V gene: TRBV5-1
CDR3 length: 14
J gene: TRBJ1-1
CDR3 DNA: TGCGCCAGCAGCTCGGGTGGTGTGAACACTGAAGCTTTCTTT
CDR3 protein: CASSSGGVNTEAFF

D gene: .
clone size: few
V gene: TRBV9
CDR3 length: 15
J gene: TRBJ2-2
CDR3 DNA: TGTGCCAGCAGCGTAACTACAGGTACCACCGGGGAGCTGTTTTTT
CDR3 protein: CASSVTTGTTGELFF

D gene: TRBD1
clone size: once
V gene: TRBV6-6
CDR3 length: 16
J gene: TRBJ2-5
CDR3 DNA: TGTGCCAGCAGCTCCCGACAGGGGGCTATGGAAGAGACCCAGTACTTC
CDR3 protein: CASSSRQGAMEETQYF

D gene: TRBD2
clone size: .
V gene: TRBV7-9
CDR3 length: 15
J gene: TRBJ2-3
CDR3 DNA: TGTGCCAGCAGTAGAGTGGGCGGGAGTGGAGATACGCAGTATTTT
CDR3 protein: CASSRVGGSGDTQYF

D gene: .
clone size: .
V gene: TRBV6-5
CDR3 length: 11
J gene: TRBJ2-7
CDR3 DNA: TGTGCCAGCAGTACCCCCCGGGAGCAGTACTTC
CDR3 protein: CASSTPREQYF

D gene: .
clone size: .
V gene: TRBV6-5
CDR3 length: 13
J gene: TRBJ2-1
CDR3 DNA: TGTGCCAGCAGGATTCCAGGCGGGAATGAGCAGTTCTTC
CDR3 protein: CASRIPGGNEQFF

D gene: .
clone size: .
V gene: TRBV2
CDR3 length: 15
J gene: TRBJ1-1
CDR3 DNA: TGTGCCAGCAGTGATTTATCGCGCGGAAACACTGAAGCTTTCTTT
CDR3 protein: CASSDLSRGNTEAFF

D gene: TRBD1
clone size: .
V gene: TRBV11-1
CDR3 length: 14
J gene: TRBJ1-2
CDR3 DNA: TGTGCCAGCAGCCCCCGGGACAGGAACTATGGCTACACCTTC
CDR3 protein: CASSPRDRNYGYTF

D gene: TRBD2
clone size: .
V gene: TRBV10-2
CDR3 length: 15
J gene: TRBJ2-5
CDR3 DNA: TGCGCCAGCAGTGGCGCGGGGGGAAGGGAAGAGACCCAGTACTTC
CDR3 protein: CASSGAGGREETQYF

D gene: .
clone size: .
V gene: TRBV29-1
CDR3 length: 16
J gene: TRBJ2-4
CDR3 DNA: TGCAGCGTTGAGCTAAGGGACACAGGCCCCAAAAACATTCAGTACTTC
CDR3 protein: CSVELRDTGPKNIQYF

D gene: TRBD1
clone size: .
V gene: TRBV5-1
CDR3 length: 15
J gene: TRBJ2-7
CDR3 DNA: TGCGCCAGCAGCTTGGGACAAACAGGGGGCTACGAGCAGTACTTC
CDR3 protein: CASSLGQTGGYEQYF

D gene: .
clone size: .
V gene: TRBV28
CDR3 length: 15
J gene: TRBJ1-4
CDR3 DNA: TGTGCCAGCAGTTCCATGACGGGGGCTAATGAAAAACTGTTTTTT
CDR3 protein: CASSSMTGANEKLFF

D gene: .
clone size: .
V gene: TRBV24-1
CDR3 length: 13
J gene: TRBJ2-1
CDR3 DNA: TGTGCCACCAGTGATTGGAGAGGGTATGAGCAGTTCTTC
CDR3 protein: CATSDWRGYEQFF

D gene: .
clone size: .
V gene: TRBV7-9
CDR3 length: 15
J gene: TRBJ2-5
CDR3 DNA: TGTGCCAGCAGCTTGGGTGGGGGAGGTTTGGAGACCCAGTACTTC
CDR3 protein: CASSLGGGGLETQYF

D gene: .
clone size: .
V gene: TRBV18
CDR3 length: 14
J gene: TRBJ1-2
CDR3 DNA: TGTGCCAGCTCACCGGAAGACAGGAACTATGGCTACACCTTC
CDR3 protein: CASSPEDRNYGYTF

D gene: .
clone size: .
V gene: TRBV3-1/TRBV3-2
CDR3 length: 14
J gene: TRBJ2-7
CDR3 DNA: TGTGCCAGCAGCCAGACGACAGCCACCTACGAGCAGTACTTC
CDR3 protein: CASSQTTATYEQYF

D gene: TRBD2
clone size: .
V gene: TRBV5-1
CDR3 length: 13
J gene: TRBJ2-3
CDR3 DNA: TGCGCCAGCAGCGTGGGACTAGCGGGACCGGAAAATTTT
CDR3 protein: CASSVGLAGPENF

D gene: .
clone size: .
V gene: TRBV7-2
CDR3 length: 16
J gene: TRBJ2-1
CDR3 DNA: TGTGCCAGCAGCTTAGACGGCGGAACAAAATACAATGAGCAGTTCTTC
CDR3 protein: CASSLDGGTKYNEQFF

D gene: TRBD2
clone size: .
V gene: TRBV19
CDR3 length: 17
J gene: TRBJ2-1
CDR3 DNA: TGTGCCAGTAGTATAGATTTGAGCGGGATGACCTACAATGAGCAGTTCTTC
CDR3 protein: CASSIDLSGMTYNEQFF

D gene: TRBD1
clone size: .
V gene: TRBV5-1
CDR3 length: 15
J gene: TRBJ2-5
CDR3 DNA: TGCGCCAGCAGCTGGCGGACAGGGGGGCAAGAGACCCAGTACTTC
CDR3 protein: CASSWRTGGQETQYF

D gene: TRBD2
clone size: .
V gene: TRBV12-3/TRBV12-4
CDR3 length: 12
J gene: TRBJ2-7
CDR3 DNA: TGTGCCAGCGGGCTAGCGGTTTACGAGCAGTACTTC
CDR3 protein: CASGLAVYEQYF

D gene: TRBD2
clone size: few
V gene: TRBV6-6
CDR3 length: 14
J gene: TRBJ2-7
CDR3 DNA: TGTGCCAGCTCCCCCCGGGAGGGGGGCTACGAGCAGTACTTC
CDR3 protein: CASSPREGGYEQYF

D gene: .
clone size: few
V gene: TRBV5-1
CDR3 length: 13
J gene: TRBJ2-7
CDR3 DNA: TGCGCCAGCAGCCCGGGGGGCCTCGGCGAGCAGTACTTC
CDR3 protein: CASSPGGLGEQYF

D gene: .
clone size: .
V gene: TRBV19
CDR3 length: 16
J gene: TRBJ2-2
CDR3 DNA: TGTGCCAGAAAACAGGCACCAGCCCCGAACACCGGGGAGCTGTTTTTT
CDR3 protein: CARKQAPAPNTGELFF

D gene: .
clone size: once
V gene: TRBV30
CDR3 length: 15
J gene: TRBJ1-6
CDR3 DNA: TGTGCCTGGACCGGTTATACAACAGCCAATTCACCCCTCCACTTT
CDR3 protein: CAWTGYTTANSPLHF

D gene: .
clone size: .
V gene: TRBV11-1
CDR3 length: 15
J gene: TRBJ2-1
CDR3 DNA: TGTGCCAGCAGCTTAGGTGCCCTATTAACCGATGAGCAGTTCTTC
CDR3 protein: CASSLGALLTDEQFF

D gene: TRBD2
clone size: .
V gene: TRBV19
CDR3 length: 16
J gene: TRBJ2-2
CDR3 DNA: TGTGCCAGTAGTATATTGGGGGGAGGGTACACCGGGGAGCTGTTTTTT
CDR3 protein: CASSILGGGYTGELFF

D gene: .
clone size: .
V gene: TRBV11-2
CDR3 length: 14
J gene: TRBJ2-5
CDR3 DNA: TGTGCCAGCAGCTTAGGGGGGGGCAGGGAGACCCAGTACTTC
CDR3 protein: CASSLGGGRETQYF

D gene: TRBD1
clone size: few
V gene: TRBV28
CDR3 length: 14
J gene: TRBJ1-2
CDR3 DNA: TGTGCCAGCAGAGAGACCGGGACAGGGCCTGGCTACACCTTC
CDR3 protein: CASRETGTGPGYTF

D gene: .
clone size: .
V gene: TRBV3-1/TRBV3-2
CDR3 length: 17
J gene: TRBJ2-5
CDR3 DNA: TGTGCCAGCAGCCAAGTTCCCGGACAGCCTGACCAAGAGACCCAGTACTTC
CDR3 protein: CASSQVPGQPDQETQYF

D gene: .
clone size: .
V gene: TRBV5-6
CDR3 length: 17
J gene: TRBJ2-2
CDR3 DNA: TGTGCCAGCAGCCCCTGGCGGAGGGGCATGAACACCGGGGAGCTGTTTTTT
CDR3 protein: CASSPWRRGMNTGELFF

D gene: .
clone size: .
V gene: TRBV19
CDR3 length: 13
J gene: TRBJ2-4
CDR3 DNA: TGTGCCAGTAGTATACCCCAGGGAAACATTCAGTACTTC
CDR3 protein: CASSIPQGNIQYF

D gene: TRBD2
clone size: .
V gene: TRBV24-1
CDR3 length: 15
J gene: TRBJ2-2
CDR3 DNA: TGTGCCACCAGTGGGGGGGGACTCGACACCGGGGAGCTGTTTTTT
CDR3 protein: CATSGGGLDTGELFF

D gene: TRBD2
clone size: .
V gene: TRBV19
CDR3 length: 16
J gene: TRBJ2-3
CDR3 DNA: TGTGCCAGTAGGTCAACTAGCGGGACTAGCACAGATACGCAGTATTTT
CDR3 protein: CASRSTSGTSTDTQYF

D gene: TRBD1
clone size: .
V gene: TRBV5-1
CDR3 length: 14
J gene: TRBJ2-7
CDR3 DNA: TGCGCCAGCAGCAGGGACAGGGGGAAGGACGAGCAGTACTTC
CDR3 protein: CASSRDRGKDEQYF

D gene: TRBD1
clone size: .
V gene: TRBV5-1
CDR3 length: 15
J gene: TRBJ2-3
CDR3 DNA: TGCGCCAGCAGCCCAGCGGACAGGGTAACAGATACGCAGTATTTT
CDR3 protein: CASSPADRVTDTQYF

D gene: .
clone size: .
V gene: TRBV27
CDR3 length: 18
J gene: TRBJ1-6
CDR3 DNA: TGTGCCAGCAGTCCACTCTCGGAGGGGAGCTCCTATAATTCACCCCTCCACTTT
CDR3 protein: CASSPLSEGSSYNSPLHF